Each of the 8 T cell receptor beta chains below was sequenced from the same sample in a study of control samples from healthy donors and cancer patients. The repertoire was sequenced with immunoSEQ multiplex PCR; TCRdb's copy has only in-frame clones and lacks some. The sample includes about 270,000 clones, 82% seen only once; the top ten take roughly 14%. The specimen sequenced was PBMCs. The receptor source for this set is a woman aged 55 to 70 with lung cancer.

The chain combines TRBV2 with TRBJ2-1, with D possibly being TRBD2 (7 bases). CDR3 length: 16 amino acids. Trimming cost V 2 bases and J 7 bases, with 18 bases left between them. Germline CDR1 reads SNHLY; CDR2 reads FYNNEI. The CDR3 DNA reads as TGTGCCAGCAGTGAATCTCGGGGGGCAGTGGGGAATGAGCAGTTCTTC. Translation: CASSESRGAVGNEQFF.

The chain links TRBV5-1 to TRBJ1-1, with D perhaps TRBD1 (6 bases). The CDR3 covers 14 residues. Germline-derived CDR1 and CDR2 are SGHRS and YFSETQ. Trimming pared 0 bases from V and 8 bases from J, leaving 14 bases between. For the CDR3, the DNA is TGCGCCAGCAGCTTGGGGAGCACAGGGAGGGAAGCTTTCTTT. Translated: CASSLGSTGREAFF.

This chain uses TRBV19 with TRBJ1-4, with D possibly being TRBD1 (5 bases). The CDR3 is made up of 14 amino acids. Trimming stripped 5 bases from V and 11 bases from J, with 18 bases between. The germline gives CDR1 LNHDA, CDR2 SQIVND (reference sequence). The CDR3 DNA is TGTGCCAGTAGTGCCCGGCCCTCCGGGGGGAAACTGTTTTTT. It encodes CASSARPSGGKLFF.

The CDR3 loop is CASSAAGGGSNEKLFF. The CDR3 nucleotides read TGTGCCAGCAGCGCGGCGGGTGGGGGCTCTAATGAAAAACTGTTTTTT. V and J are TRBV7-9 and TRBJ1-4, with D perhaps TRBD1 (6 bases). V gave up 5 bases and J gave up 3 bases, with 16 bases separating them. In germline, CDR1 is SEHNR, CDR2 FQNEAQ (reference sequence). The CDR3 has 16 amino acids.

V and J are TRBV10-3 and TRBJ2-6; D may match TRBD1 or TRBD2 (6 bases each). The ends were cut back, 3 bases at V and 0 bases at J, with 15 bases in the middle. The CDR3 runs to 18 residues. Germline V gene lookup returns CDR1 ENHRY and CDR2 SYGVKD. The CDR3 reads CAISEGGQGSSGANVLTF. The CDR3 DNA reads TGTGCCATCAGTGAAGGGGGGCAGGGGAGCTCTGGGGCCAACGTCCTGACTTTC.

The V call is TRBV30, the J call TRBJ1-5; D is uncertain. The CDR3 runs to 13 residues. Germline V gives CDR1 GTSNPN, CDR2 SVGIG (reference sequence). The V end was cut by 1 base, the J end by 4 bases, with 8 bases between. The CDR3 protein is CAWSARENQPQHF. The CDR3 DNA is TGTGCCTGGAGTGCTCGCGAGAATCAGCCCCAGCATTTT.

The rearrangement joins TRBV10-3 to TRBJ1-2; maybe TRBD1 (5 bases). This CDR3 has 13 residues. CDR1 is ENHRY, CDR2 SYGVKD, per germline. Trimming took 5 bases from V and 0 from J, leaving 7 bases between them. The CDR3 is CAISSTANYGYTF. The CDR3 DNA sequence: TGTGCCATCAGTTCGACAGCTAACTATGGCTACACCTTC.

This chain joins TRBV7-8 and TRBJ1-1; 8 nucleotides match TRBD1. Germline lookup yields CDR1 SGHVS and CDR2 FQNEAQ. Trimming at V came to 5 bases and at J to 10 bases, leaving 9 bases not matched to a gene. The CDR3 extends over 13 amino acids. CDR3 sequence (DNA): TGTGCCAGCAGCGAAACAGGGGGTCTAGGAGCTTTCTTT. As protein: CASSETGGLGAFF.